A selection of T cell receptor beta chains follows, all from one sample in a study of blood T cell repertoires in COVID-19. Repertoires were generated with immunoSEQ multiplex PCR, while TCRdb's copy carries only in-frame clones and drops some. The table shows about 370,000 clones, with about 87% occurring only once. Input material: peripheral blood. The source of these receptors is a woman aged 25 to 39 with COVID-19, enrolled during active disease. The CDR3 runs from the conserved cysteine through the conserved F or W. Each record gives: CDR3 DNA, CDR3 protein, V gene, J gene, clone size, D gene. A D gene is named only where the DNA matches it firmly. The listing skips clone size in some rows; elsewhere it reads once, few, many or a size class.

CDR3nt: TGTGCCAGCAGCAAAACGGGGACTAGGAACACCGGGGAGCTGTTTTTT; CDR3aa: CASSKTGTRNTGELFF; v_gene: TRBV21-1; j_gene: TRBJ2-2; abundance: .; d_gene: .
CDR3nt: TGTGCCAGCAGCCACGGGGACAGGAGCACAGATACGCAGTATTTT; CDR3aa: CASSHGDRSTDTQYF; v_gene: TRBV3-1/TRBV3-2; j_gene: TRBJ2-3; abundance: .; d_gene: TRBD1
CDR3nt: TGCGCCAGCAGCGCGGACAGGGGGGGAGGCATTCAGTACTTC; CDR3aa: CASSADRGGGIQYF; v_gene: TRBV10-1; j_gene: TRBJ2-4; abundance: .; d_gene: TRBD1
CDR3nt: TGTGCCACCAGCAGAGATAACGGCTACGAGCAGTACTTC; CDR3aa: CATSRDNGYEQYF; v_gene: TRBV15; j_gene: TRBJ2-7; abundance: .; d_gene: .
CDR3nt: TGTGCCAGTAGACCCGGGACAGGGACACCCCTCCACTTT; CDR3aa: CASRPGTGTPLHF; v_gene: TRBV19; j_gene: TRBJ1-6; abundance: .; d_gene: TRBD1
CDR3nt: TGTGCCAGCAGCTTAGACCCGCGGGGCTCCTACGAGCAGTACTTC; CDR3aa: CASSLDPRGSYEQYF; v_gene: TRBV7-9; j_gene: TRBJ2-7; abundance: .; d_gene: .
CDR3nt: TGTGCCAGCAGCCCCATCGGGGGTTTAATCACCTACAATGAGCAGTTCTTC; CDR3aa: CASSPIGGLITYNEQFF; v_gene: TRBV7-2; j_gene: TRBJ2-1; abundance: .; d_gene: .
CDR3nt: TGTGCCACCAGTGACCCCGGGTCCAGCCTTAACGAGCAGTACTTC; CDR3aa: CATSDPGSSLNEQYF; v_gene: TRBV24-1; j_gene: TRBJ2-7; abundance: .; d_gene: .
CDR3nt: TGTGCCAGCAGCACAGCTCTGCACTCTGGGGCCAACGTCCTGACTTTC; CDR3aa: CASSTALHSGANVLTF; v_gene: TRBV5-4; j_gene: TRBJ2-6; abundance: .; d_gene: .
CDR3nt: TGTGCCAGCAGCCAAGATTTGGCAGAACAAGAGACCCAGTACTTC; CDR3aa: CASSQDLAEQETQYF; v_gene: TRBV3-1/TRBV3-2; j_gene: TRBJ2-5; abundance: .; d_gene: .
CDR3nt: TGTGCCAGCAGATTCTCAGGGGGCGCAACCTACGAGCAGTACTTC; CDR3aa: CASRFSGGATYEQYF; v_gene: TRBV19; j_gene: TRBJ2-7; abundance: .; d_gene: TRBD1
CDR3nt: TGCGCCAGCAGCTTGTCCGGGACTAGCGGCGGCGAGCAGTACTTC; CDR3aa: CASSLSGTSGGEQYF; v_gene: TRBV5-1; j_gene: TRBJ2-7; abundance: few; d_gene: TRBD2
CDR3nt: TGCGCCAGCAGCCAGATATCTAGGGGCCTCTATGGCTACACCTTC; CDR3aa: CASSQISRGLYGYTF; v_gene: TRBV4-3; j_gene: TRBJ1-2; abundance: .; d_gene: .
CDR3nt: TGCGCCAGCAGCTTGGGTGCGGGAGGAAGCACAGATACGCAGTATTTT; CDR3aa: CASSLGAGGSTDTQYF; v_gene: TRBV5-1; j_gene: TRBJ2-3; abundance: .; d_gene: TRBD2
CDR3nt: TGTGCCAGCAGCACCTCTTTGAATAGCGGGCTTTACAATGAGCAGTTCTTC; CDR3aa: CASSTSLNSGLYNEQFF; v_gene: TRBV9; j_gene: TRBJ2-1; abundance: .; d_gene: TRBD2
CDR3nt: TGTGCCAGCAGCTTGGATGCAGGGGGCGATGAAAAACTGTTTTTT; CDR3aa: CASSLDAGGDEKLFF; v_gene: TRBV5-4; j_gene: TRBJ1-4; abundance: .; d_gene: TRBD1
CDR3nt: TGTGCCAGACCCCCCGAAAGCGGGAACACAGATACGCAGTATTTT; CDR3aa: CARPPESGNTDTQYF; v_gene: TRBV6-4; j_gene: TRBJ2-3; abundance: once; d_gene: TRBD2
CDR3nt: TGTGCCAGCAGCTTCAGGTTCTCTGGGGCCAACGTCCTGACTTTC; CDR3aa: CASSFRFSGANVLTF; v_gene: TRBV5-6; j_gene: TRBJ2-6; abundance: .; d_gene: .
CDR3nt: TGTGCCAGCAGCAAAGCGACGTCAGGGGGGATCGGCAATCAGCCCCAGCATTTT; CDR3aa: CASSKATSGGIGNQPQHF; v_gene: TRBV21-1; j_gene: TRBJ1-5; abundance: few; d_gene: .
CDR3nt: TGTGCCAGCAGTTACCGGCAGGGAGGAAACAATGAGCAGTTCTTC; CDR3aa: CASSYRQGGNNEQFF; v_gene: TRBV6-2/TRBV6-3; j_gene: TRBJ2-1; abundance: once; d_gene: .
CDR3nt: TGTGCCAGCAGCGACAGGGAAGATACGCAGTATTTT; CDR3aa: CASSDREDTQYF; v_gene: TRBV9; j_gene: TRBJ2-3; abundance: once; d_gene: .
CDR3nt: TGTGCCAGCAGTGCGAGCTTGTCTAATGAAAAACTGTTTTTT; CDR3aa: CASSASLSNEKLFF; v_gene: TRBV2; j_gene: TRBJ1-4; abundance: .; d_gene: .
CDR3nt: TGTGCCGCACCTTGCAGGGTGTTGGCCGGGGAGCTGTTTTTT; CDR3aa: CAAPCRVLAGELFF; v_gene: TRBV7-3; j_gene: TRBJ2-2; abundance: .; d_gene: .
CDR3nt: TGTGCCTGGAACAGGGGGCTATCCTACGAGCAGTACTTC; CDR3aa: CAWNRGLSYEQYF; v_gene: TRBV30; j_gene: TRBJ2-7; abundance: .; d_gene: TRBD1
CDR3nt: TGTGCCAGCAGCTTACTACAATTCCCTGAAGCTTTCTTT; CDR3aa: CASSLLQFPEAFF; v_gene: TRBV5-6; j_gene: TRBJ1-1; abundance: .; d_gene: .
CDR3nt: TGTGCCAGCAGTTACTTCACCGAAGACAGTGGTGGGGAGCTGTTTTTT; CDR3aa: CASSYFTEDSGGELFF; v_gene: TRBV6-5; j_gene: TRBJ2-2; abundance: many; d_gene: .
CDR3nt: TGTGCCAGCAGCTTAGCGCTTGCAGCCTACAATGAGCAGTTCTTC; CDR3aa: CASSLALAAYNEQFF; v_gene: TRBV7-8; j_gene: TRBJ2-1; abundance: .; d_gene: .
CDR3nt: TGTGCCAGCAGCTTAACATTGGCCGTTGGGCAGTTCTTC; CDR3aa: CASSLTLAVGQFF; v_gene: TRBV7-2; j_gene: TRBJ2-1; abundance: .; d_gene: .
CDR3nt: TGTGCCAGCAGCTTAGGGGCGTCGCCCCAGCATTTT; CDR3aa: CASSLGASPQHF; v_gene: TRBV5-8; j_gene: TRBJ1-5; abundance: .; d_gene: .
CDR3nt: TGTGCCAGCAGCTCAGGACGGGGAGGCCAGAACGAGCAGTACTTC; CDR3aa: CASSSGRGGQNEQYF; v_gene: TRBV11-3; j_gene: TRBJ2-7; abundance: .; d_gene: .
CDR3nt: TGTGCCAGCAGTGACAGAACTGGGGCCAACGTCCTGACTTTC; CDR3aa: CASSDRTGANVLTF; v_gene: TRBV28; j_gene: TRBJ2-6; abundance: few; d_gene: .
CDR3nt: TGTGCCAGCAGTTGGGGGACATCCGGCTACGAGCAGTACTTC; CDR3aa: CASSWGTSGYEQYF; v_gene: TRBV6-5; j_gene: TRBJ2-7; abundance: .; d_gene: .
CDR3nt: TGTGCCACCAGTGACCCGACTAGCGGGATGCGTGGGCAGTTCTTC; CDR3aa: CATSDPTSGMRGQFF; v_gene: TRBV24-1; j_gene: TRBJ2-1; abundance: few; d_gene: TRBD2
CDR3nt: TGTGCCAGCAGCCGGGACTGGTCCTACGAGCAGTACTTC; CDR3aa: CASSRDWSYEQYF; v_gene: TRBV4-2; j_gene: TRBJ2-7; abundance: few; d_gene: .